This TCR beta chain is drawn from a study of graft-versus-host responses after intestinal transplantation. Background on the study: Transplants were multivisceral, liver-intestinal, or isolated intestinal. Anti-thymocyte globulin induction, then tacrolimus and steroids for two to four years, went to all recipients. Study-level findings and limits: GvH clonotypes were identified within recipient marrow, with a subset emerging first in ileum or blood. Early HvG declines after transplant were associated with peak circulating GvH clone levels.

This clone was seen a few times. Its antigen remains unidentified. Graft samples were processed, releasing intraepithelial and lamina propria lymphocytes. The repertoire was sequenced with immunoSEQ multiplex PCR; TCRdb's copy has only in-frame clones and lacks some. The sample lists 9,700 or so clones; around 84% were seen once. Germline CDR1 MNHNY, CDR2 SVGAGI (reference sequence). Trimming left V 1 base short and J 1 base short, with 7 bases between. The CDR3 sequence is 14 residues long. This chain uses TRBV6-6 with TRBJ1-1; D may be TRBD1 (5 bases). The sequenced sample was ileum tissue, obtained less than 550 days after intestinal transplant. This clonotype was sampled from a human patient who received an intestinal transplant, so some T cells may come from the graft donor. DNA for the CDR3: TGTGCCAGCAGTTACTTGGGGGGGAACACTGAAGCTTTCTTT. It is translated as CASSYLGGNTEAFF.